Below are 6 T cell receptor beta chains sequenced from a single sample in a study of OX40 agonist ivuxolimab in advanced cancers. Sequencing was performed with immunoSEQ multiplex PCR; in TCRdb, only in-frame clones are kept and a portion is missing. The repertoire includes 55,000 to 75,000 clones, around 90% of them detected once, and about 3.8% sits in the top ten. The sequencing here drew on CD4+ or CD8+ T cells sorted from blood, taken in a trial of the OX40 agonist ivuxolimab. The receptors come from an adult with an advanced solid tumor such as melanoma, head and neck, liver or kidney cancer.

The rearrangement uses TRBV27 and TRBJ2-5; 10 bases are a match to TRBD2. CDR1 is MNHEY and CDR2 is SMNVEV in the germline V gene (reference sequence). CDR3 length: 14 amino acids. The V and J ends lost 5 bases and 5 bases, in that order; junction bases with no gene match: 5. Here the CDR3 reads CASSPSGGEETQYF. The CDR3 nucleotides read TGTGCCAGCAGTCCCAGCGGGGGGGAGGAGACCCAGTACTTC.

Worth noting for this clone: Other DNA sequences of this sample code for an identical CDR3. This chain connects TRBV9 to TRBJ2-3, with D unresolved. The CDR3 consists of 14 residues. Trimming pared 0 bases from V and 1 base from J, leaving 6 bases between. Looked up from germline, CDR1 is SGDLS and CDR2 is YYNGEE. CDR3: CASSVALRTDTQYF. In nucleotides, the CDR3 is TGTGCCAGCAGCGTAGCTTTACGCACAGATACGCAGTATTTT. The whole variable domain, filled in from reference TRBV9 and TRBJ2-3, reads DSGVTQTPKHLITATGQRVTLRCSPRSGDLSVYWYQQSLDQGLQFLIQYYNGEERAKGNILERFSAQQFPDLHSELNLSSLELGDSALYFCASSVALRTDTQYFGPGTRLTVL.

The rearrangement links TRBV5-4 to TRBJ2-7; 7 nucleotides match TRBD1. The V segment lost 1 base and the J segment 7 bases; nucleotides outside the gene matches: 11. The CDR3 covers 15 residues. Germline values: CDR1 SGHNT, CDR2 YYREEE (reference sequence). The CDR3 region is CASSLYGTVSGEQYF. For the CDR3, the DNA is TGTGCCAGCAGCTTGTATGGGACAGTCAGCGGAGAGCAGTACTTC.

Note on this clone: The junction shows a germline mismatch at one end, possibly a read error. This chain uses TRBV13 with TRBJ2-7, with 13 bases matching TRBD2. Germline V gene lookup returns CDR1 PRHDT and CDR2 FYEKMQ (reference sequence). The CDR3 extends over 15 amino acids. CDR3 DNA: TGTGCCAGCAGCCTAGGACTAGCGGGAGCCCTTGAGCAGTACTTC. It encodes CASSLGLAGALEQYF.

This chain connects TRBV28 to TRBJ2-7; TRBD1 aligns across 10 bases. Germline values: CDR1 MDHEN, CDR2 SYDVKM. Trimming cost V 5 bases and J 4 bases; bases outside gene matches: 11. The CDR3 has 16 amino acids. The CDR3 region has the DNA TGTGCCAGCAGTCTCCGGGACAGGGGATTCGGATACGAGCAGTACTTC. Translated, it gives CASSLRDRGFGYEQYF. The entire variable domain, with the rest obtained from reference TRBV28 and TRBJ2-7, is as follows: DVKVTQSSRYLVKRTGEKVFLECVQDMDHENMFWYRQDPGLGLRLIYFSYDVKMKEKGDIPEGYSVSREKKERFSLILESASTNQTSMYLCASSLRDRGFGYEQYFGPGTRLTVT.

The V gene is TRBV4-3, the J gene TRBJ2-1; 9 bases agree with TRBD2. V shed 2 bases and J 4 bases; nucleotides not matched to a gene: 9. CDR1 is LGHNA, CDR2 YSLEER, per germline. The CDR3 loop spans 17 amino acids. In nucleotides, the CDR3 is TGCGCCAGCAGCCAACCCACGGGGGCGGGAGGGTACAATGAGCAGTTCTTC. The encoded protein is CASSQPTGAGGYNEQFF.